In its sample, the clone carrying this TCR beta chain was seen many times. These data are taken from a study of T cells in Graves' hyperthyroidism and ophthalmopathy. Amplified TCR beta CDR3 regions came from RNA transcripts. TCR CDR3 underwent first-round RT-PCR with the HTBI primer set. TCRdb independently ran MiXCR on the multiplex PCR reads; one entry per CDR3 protein. The sample holds hundreds of thousands of distinct CDR3 sequences; 14% are singletons and the top ten take around 13%. The CDR3 has 15 residues. The V gene's germline CDR1 is MDHEN and CDR2 SYDVKM. V lost 6 bases to trimming and J lost 4 bases; unmatched junction nucleotides: 6.

V is TRBV28 and J is TRBJ2-1; the match to TRBD2 covers 10 bases. The sequence came from a woman between 45 and 60 years old with Graves' ophthalmopathy. The sample consisted of blood. As DNA, the CDR3 is TGTGCCAGCAGGCCCTCTAGCGGGAGATACAATGAGCAGTTCTTC. It encodes CASRPSSGRYNEQFF.